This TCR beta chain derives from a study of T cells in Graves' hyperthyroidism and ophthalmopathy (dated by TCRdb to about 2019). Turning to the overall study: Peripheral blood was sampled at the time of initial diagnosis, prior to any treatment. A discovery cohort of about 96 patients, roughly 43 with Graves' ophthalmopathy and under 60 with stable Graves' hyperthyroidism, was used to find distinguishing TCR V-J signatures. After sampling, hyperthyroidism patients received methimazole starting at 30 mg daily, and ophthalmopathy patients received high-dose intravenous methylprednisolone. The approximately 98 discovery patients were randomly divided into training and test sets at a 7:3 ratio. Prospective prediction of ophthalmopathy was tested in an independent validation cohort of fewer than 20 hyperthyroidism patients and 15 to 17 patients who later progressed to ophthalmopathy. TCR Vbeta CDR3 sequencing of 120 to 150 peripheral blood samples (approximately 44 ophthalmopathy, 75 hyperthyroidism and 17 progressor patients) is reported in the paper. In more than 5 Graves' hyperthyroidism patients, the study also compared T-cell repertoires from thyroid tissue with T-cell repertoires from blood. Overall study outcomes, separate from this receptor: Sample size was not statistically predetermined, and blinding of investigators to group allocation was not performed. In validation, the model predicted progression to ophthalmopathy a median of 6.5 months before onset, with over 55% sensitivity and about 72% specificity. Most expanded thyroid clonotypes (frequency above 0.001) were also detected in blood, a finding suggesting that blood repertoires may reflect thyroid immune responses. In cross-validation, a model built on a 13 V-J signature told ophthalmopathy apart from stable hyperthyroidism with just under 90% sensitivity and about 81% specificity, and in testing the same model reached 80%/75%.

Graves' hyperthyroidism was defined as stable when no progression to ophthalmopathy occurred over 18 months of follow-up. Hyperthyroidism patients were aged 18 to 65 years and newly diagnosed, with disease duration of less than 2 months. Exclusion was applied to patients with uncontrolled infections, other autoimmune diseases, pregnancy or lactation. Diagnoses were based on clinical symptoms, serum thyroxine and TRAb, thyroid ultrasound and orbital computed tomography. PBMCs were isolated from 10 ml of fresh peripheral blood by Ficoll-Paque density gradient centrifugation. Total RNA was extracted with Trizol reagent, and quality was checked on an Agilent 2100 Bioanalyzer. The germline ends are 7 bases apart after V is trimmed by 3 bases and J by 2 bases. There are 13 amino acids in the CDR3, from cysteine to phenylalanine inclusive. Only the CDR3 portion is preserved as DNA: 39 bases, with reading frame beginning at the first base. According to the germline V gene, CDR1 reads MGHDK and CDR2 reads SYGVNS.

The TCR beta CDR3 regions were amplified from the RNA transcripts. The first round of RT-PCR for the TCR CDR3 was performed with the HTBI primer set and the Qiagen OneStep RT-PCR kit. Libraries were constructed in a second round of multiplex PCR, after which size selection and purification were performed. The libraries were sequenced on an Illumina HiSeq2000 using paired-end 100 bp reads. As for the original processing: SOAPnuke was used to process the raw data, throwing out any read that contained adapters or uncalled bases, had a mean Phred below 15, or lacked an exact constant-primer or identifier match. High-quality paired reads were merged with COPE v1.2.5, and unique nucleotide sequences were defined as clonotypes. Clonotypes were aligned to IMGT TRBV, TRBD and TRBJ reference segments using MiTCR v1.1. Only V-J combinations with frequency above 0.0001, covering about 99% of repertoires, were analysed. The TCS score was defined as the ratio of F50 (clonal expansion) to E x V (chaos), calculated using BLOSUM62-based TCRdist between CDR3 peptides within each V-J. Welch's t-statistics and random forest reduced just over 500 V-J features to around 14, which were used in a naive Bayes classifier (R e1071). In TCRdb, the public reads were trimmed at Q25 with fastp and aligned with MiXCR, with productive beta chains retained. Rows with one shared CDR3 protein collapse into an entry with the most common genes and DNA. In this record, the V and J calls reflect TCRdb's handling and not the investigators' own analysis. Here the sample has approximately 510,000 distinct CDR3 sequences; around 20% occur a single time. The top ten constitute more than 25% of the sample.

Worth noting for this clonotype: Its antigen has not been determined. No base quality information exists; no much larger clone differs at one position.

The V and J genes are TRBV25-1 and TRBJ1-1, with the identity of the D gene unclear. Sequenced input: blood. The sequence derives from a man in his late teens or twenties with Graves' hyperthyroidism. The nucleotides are TGTGCCAGCAGTGATGATATAAACACTGAAGCTTTCTTT. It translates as CASSDDINTEAFF.